This T cell receptor (beta chain) was identified in a study of blood T cell repertoires in COVID-19. The overall study: The samples span acute and convalescent COVID-19 from the United States, Italy and Spain. PBMCs, B-cell-depleted T cells, or T cells were the source of the cDNA or gDNA that made up the material.

Study processing details: Quantification of nucleated cells was approximated via reference gene primer amplification. The table came from immunoSEQ multiplex PCR; TCRdb's copy has only in-frame clones and leaves some out. From that table come the V and J calls and clone size; the DNA was used to work out D and trimming. Among some 26,000 clones listed, less than 85% were seen once. J was trimmed by 5 bases and V by 7 bases; bases with no gene match: 13. Germline CDR1 reads SGHRS; CDR2 reads YFSETQ. The CDR3 is 15 amino acids. The receptor's source is a man at least 80 years old with active or convalescent COVID-19. The V gene is TRBV5-1, the J gene TRBJ2-3, with 7 bases that match TRBD1. Sequenced sample: peripheral blood. The CDR3 nucleotides are TGCGCCAGCTCCGAGTATGAGGGGGCACAAGATACGCAGTATTTT. This translates into CASSEYEGAQDTQYF.